This TCR beta chain was sequenced for a study of vaccination and CD4 T cells after COVID-19. For the study at large: Cellular stimulation was performed using overlapping spike peptides derived from SARS-CoV-2, HCoV-NL63, HCoV-OC43 and HCoV-229E. Findings and limits, study-wide: Convalescent patients saw a median around 86% of their reactive clones show up only after vaccination. A comparatively limited set of convalescent patients was examined, with no early post-infection timepoints.

The germline V gene has CDR1 SNHLY and CDR2 FYNNEI. The length of the CDR3 is 13 residues. The ends were cut back, 5 bases at V and 5 bases at J, with 9 bases in the middle. Regarding treatment: roughly 10-day PBMC culture with coronavirus spike peptide pools or control peptides (ViraFEST assay). The Oncomine TCR Beta short-read assay generated sequence data from the DNA of cultured CD4+ T cells. In this case, cultured CD4+ T cells provided the extracted genomic DNA. TCRdb re-analysed the PCR reads in MiXCR, keeping a single row per CDR3 protein. Here the sample spans about 4,200 distinct CDR3 sequences, roughly 45% being singletons. By frequency in the sample, this clonotype is large. The antigen remains undetermined.

The sequenced sample was CD4+ T cells from blood, cultured in vitro. The rearrangement joins TRBV2 to TRBJ2-2, with D perhaps matching TRBD2 (5 bases). This sequence originates from a human donor who had recovered from COVID-19. Here the CDR3 DNA reads TGTGCCAGCAGTCCCACGGGGACCGGGGAGCTGTTTTTT. It encodes CASSPTGTGELFF.